This T cell receptor beta chain was documented in a study of shared clonotypes between healthy human individuals. This CDR3 comprises 15 residues. Looked up from germline, CDR1 is SNHLY and CDR2 is FYNNEI. V was trimmed by 6 bases and J by 2 bases, leaving 16 bases between them. The study separated CD4+ cells into CD45RA+ naive and CD45RA-negative memory subsets. The authors loaded roughly 200 ng DNA, roughly 33,000 T cell genomes, into sorted-subset replicate PCRs. The method was immunoSEQ multiplex PCR; TCRdb's version includes in-frame clones alone and lacks a portion of them. The data contain 2 million to 2.5 million clones, approximately 96% of them seen just once; the ten biggest clones take up roughly 0.13%.

The chain uses TRBV2 and TRBJ2-5, with D perhaps matching TRBD1 (5 bases). The specimen was naive CD4+ T cells sorted from blood. Specified subset: CD45RA+ positively selected. The TCR originated in a man aged 18 to 30 in good health. Here the CDR3 reads CASSPNGRVQETQYF. For the CDR3, the DNA is TGTGCCAGCAGCCCCAATGGCAGGGTACAAGAGACCCAGTACTTC.